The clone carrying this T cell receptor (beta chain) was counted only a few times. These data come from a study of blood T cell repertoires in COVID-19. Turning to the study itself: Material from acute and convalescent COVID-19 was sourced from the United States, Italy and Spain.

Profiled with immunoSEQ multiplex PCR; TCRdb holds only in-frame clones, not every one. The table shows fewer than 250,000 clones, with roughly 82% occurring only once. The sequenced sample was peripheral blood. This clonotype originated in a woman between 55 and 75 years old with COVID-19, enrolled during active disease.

CDR3 sequence: CASSVRTGEAEKLFF. Here the CDR3 DNA reads TGTGCCAGCAGCGTACGTACAGGGGAGGCGGAAAAACTGTTTTTT. The chain employs TRBV9 and TRBJ1-4; 7 bases are a match to TRBD1. Looked up from germline, CDR1 is SGDLS and CDR2 is YYNGEE. After removal of 1 base from V and 8 bases from J, the junction contained 8 bases not matched to a gene. This CDR3 has 15 amino acids. Together with reference TRBV9 and TRBJ1-4, the CDR3 gives the full variable domain: DSGVTQTPKHLITATGQRVTLRCSPRSGDLSVYWYQQSLDQGLQFLIQYYNGEERAKGNILERFSAQQFPDLHSELNLSSLELGDSALYFCASSVRTGEAEKLFFGSGTQLSVL.